This entry lists 10 T cell receptor beta chains sequenced from one sample in a study of immune evolution from preneoplasia to lung adenocarcinoma. TCRdb's copy holds only in-frame clones and misses some; the assay was immunoSEQ multiplex PCR. The sample lists about 2,600 clones; less than 85% were seen once. Sequenced: FFPE lung adenocarcinoma in situ tissue. These receptors came from a person aged 65 to 85 with lung adenocarcinoma.

The chain uses TRBV18 and TRBJ2-3, with D hard to call. Germline V gene lookup returns CDR1 KGHSH and CDR2 LQKENI. V gave up 1 base and J gave up 2 bases, with 10 bases separating them. The CDR3 totals 15 residues. The CDR3 sequence is CASSPLGPSTDTQYF. The CDR3 DNA is TGTGCCAGCTCACCACTTGGGCCTTCCACAGATACGCAGTATTTT.

V gene TRBV27 combines with J gene TRBJ1-1; no definite D call. The CDR3 has 14 amino acids. V was pared by 2 bases and J by 4 bases, with 11 bases between. Germline CDR1 and CDR2: MNHEY and SMNVEV (reference sequence). The CDR3 coding sequence is TGTGCCAGCAGTTTACGTGACCTAGGCACTGAAGCTTTCTTT. Translated, it gives CASSLRDLGTEAFF.

This chain joins TRBV11-3 and TRBJ2-7; 11 nucleotides agree with TRBD1. CDR3 size: 14 residues. The V gene's germline CDR1 is SGHNT and CDR2 YENEEA. V trimming: 5 bases; J trimming: 6 bases; junction bases outside the gene matches: 6. As DNA, the CDR3 is TGTGCCAGCAGCCCAAGGACAGGGGGCCCCGAGCAGTACTTC. This codes for CASSPRTGGPEQYF. Variable domain in full (rest from reference TRBV11-3 and TRBJ2-7): EAGVVQSPRYKIIEKKQPVAFWCNPISGHNTLYWYLQNLGQGPELLIRYENEEAVDDSQLPKDRFSAERLKGVDSTLKIQPAELGDSAVYLCASSPRTGGPEQYFGPGTRLTVT.

The chain has TRBV9 and TRBJ2-1, with 10 bases aligning to TRBD2. The trim removed 2 bases at V and 8 bases at J, leaving 10 bases unmatched. Germline V gives CDR1 SGDLS, CDR2 YYNGEE. The CDR3 has 16 amino acids. Here the CDR3 DNA reads TGTGCCAGCAGCGTGGGGAGACTAGCGGGTGAAGATGAGCAGTTCTTC. It translates to CASSVGRLAGEDEQFF. The entire variable domain, with the rest obtained from reference TRBV9 and TRBJ2-1, is as follows: DSGVTQTPKHLITATGQRVTLRCSPRSGDLSVYWYQQSLDQGLQFLIQYYNGEERAKGNILERFSAQQFPDLHSELNLSSLELGDSALYFCASSVGRLAGEDEQFFGPGTRLTVL.

This sequence joins TRBV5-8 and TRBJ1-3, with D possibly matching TRBD1 (6 bases). V gave up 1 base and J gave up 7 bases, with 15 bases separating them. CDR1 and CDR2 (germline): SGHTS, YDEGEE. This CDR3 has 15 residues. The CDR3 spells CASSLSWTVWNTIYF. In nucleotides, the CDR3 is TGTGCCAGCAGCTTGTCCTGGACAGTTTGGAACACCATATATTTT.

This rearrangement joins TRBV7-8 to TRBJ2-2, with D perhaps being TRBD1 or TRBD2 (6 bases each). The CDR3 consists of 13 residues. Trimming stripped 9 bases from V and 5 bases from J, with 13 bases between. CDR1 is SGHVS, CDR2 FQNEAQ, per germline. CDR3 in amino acids: CASREGGTGELFF. CDR3 DNA sequence: TGTGCCAGTAGGGAAGGGGGGACCGGGGAGCTGTTTTTT. The full variable domain, with the rest looked up from reference TRBV7-8 and TRBJ2-2, is GAGVSQSPRYKVAKRGQDVALRCDPISGHVSLFWYQQALGQGPEFLTYFQNEAQLDKSGLPSDRFFAERPEGSVSTLKIQRTQQEDSAVYLCASREGGTGELFFGEGSRLTVL.

The CDR3 protein is CARDRWRTEAFF. In DNA, the CDR3 is TGTGCCCGCGATAGGTGGCGCACTGAAGCTTTCTTT. The chain links TRBV7-9 to TRBJ1-1; unclear D gene. CDR1 and CDR2 from the germline V gene are SEHNR and FQNEAQ (reference sequence). This CDR3 spans 12 amino acids. The V end was cut by 11 bases, the J end by 4 bases, with 14 bases between.

The chain links TRBV2 to TRBJ1-5, with a tentative D call TRBD1 (5 bases). This CDR3 has 13 amino acids. Germline lookup yields CDR1 SNHLY and CDR2 FYNNEI. V was cut by 3 bases and J by 7 bases, with 10 bases left in between. This chain's CDR3 is CASSEGDYQPQHF. The DNA for the CDR3 is TGTGCCAGCAGTGAGGGGGATTACCAGCCCCAGCATTTT.

V is TRBV4-1 and J is TRBJ2-7; D perhaps matches TRBD2 (5 bases). CDR1 and CDR2 from the germline V gene are MGHRA and YSYEKL. The CDR3 loop spans 15 amino acids. V lost 1 base, J lost 3 bases, and 13 bases lay in between. The CDR3 loop is CASSQARTALYEQYF. Written as DNA, the CDR3 is TGCGCCAGCAGCCAAGCCCGGACTGCCCTCTACGAGCAGTACTTC.

The sample holds a few counts of this clone. This sequence joins TRBV11-3 and TRBJ2-5; 7 bases map to TRBD1. Germline assignment: CDR1 SGHNT and CDR2 YENEEA. Germline trimming cut 5 bases from V and 5 bases from J; bases unmatched to any gene: 14. The CDR3 runs to 16 residues. CDR3 protein: CASSGQLTGYDETQYF. In DNA, the CDR3 is TGTGCCAGCAGCGGCCAACTGACAGGGTACGACGAGACCCAGTACTTC.